Shown below are 32 T cell receptor beta chains from a single sample sequenced in a study of tumor-infiltrating lymphocytes in localized non-small cell lung cancer. Profiling relied on immunoSEQ multiplex PCR, and the TCRdb table lists in-frame clones only, not all of them. This table has around 13,000 clones, about 70% appearing once. Specimen: lung tumor tissue. These receptors were obtained from a human donor with non-small cell lung cancer.

This clone occurred once. The CDR3 spells CASSQDGGPASYNEQFF. DNA of the CDR3: TGCGCCAGCAGCCAAGACGGGGGGCCCGCCTCCTACAATGAGCAGTTCTTC. The V gene is TRBV4-3, the J gene TRBJ2-1; maybe TRBD2 (7 bases). CDR1 and CDR2 from the germline V gene are LGHNA and YSLEER. The CDR3 has 17 amino acids. Trimming cost V 0 bases and J 0 bases, with 12 bases left between them.

The chain recombines TRBV5-6 with TRBJ2-5; D not resolved. Between the trimmed V and J ends, which lost 0 bases and 5 bases, there was a span of 11 bases. CDR3 length equals 14 residues. The germline V gene has CDR1 SGHDT and CDR2 YYEEEE. CDR3 region: CASSLAAPVETQYF. CDR3 nucleotide sequence: TGTGCCAGCAGCTTGGCAGCCCCCGTGGAGACCCAGTACTTC.

This clone is medium-sized. V is TRBV27 and J is TRBJ2-7, with 11 bases fitting TRBD1. V gave up 0 bases and J gave up 5 bases; unmatched junction bases: 3. The CDR3 runs 15 residues. Germline V gene data show CDR1 as MNHEY and CDR2 as SMNVEV (reference sequence). CDR3: CASSLSGTGGNEQYF. The CDR3 DNA sequence: TGTGCCAGCAGTTTATCCGGGACAGGGGGTAACGAGCAGTACTTC.

The chain links TRBV7-2 to TRBJ2-1, with D perhaps TRBD1 or TRBD2 (5 bases each). V lost 4 bases and J lost 8, with 15 bases in between. Per germline, CDR1 SGHTA and CDR2 FQGNSA. This CDR3 is built from 14 residues. In nucleotides, the CDR3 is TGTGCCAGCAGCTCGGGGACCTCTCTCTATGAGCAGTTCTTC. It translates to CASSSGTSLYEQFF. Full variable domain (rest looked up from reference TRBV7-2 and TRBJ2-1): GAGVSQSPSNKVTEKGKDVELRCDPISGHTALYWYRQSLGQGLEFLIYFQGNSAPDKSGLPSDRFSAERTGGSVSTLTIQRTQQEDSAVYLCASSSGTSLYEQFFGPGTRLTVL.

The J gene is TRBJ1-4, the V gene TRBV7-9; D uncertain. Looked up from germline, CDR1 is SEHNR and CDR2 is FQNEAQ (reference sequence). The CDR3 loop spans 13 amino acids. Trimming removed 7 bases from V and 3 bases from J, with 9 bases in between. The chain's CDR3 is CASKTTSNEKLFF. The CDR3 DNA sequence: TGTGCCAGCAAGACAACATCTAATGAAAAACTGTTTTTT. Full variable domain (missing parts from reference TRBV7-9 and TRBJ1-4): DTGVSQNPRHKITKRGQNVTFRCDPISEHNRLYWYRQTLGQGPEFLTYFQNEAQLEKSRLLSDRFSAERPKGSFSTLEIQRTEQGDSAMYLCASKTTSNEKLFFGSGTQLSVL.

The rearrangement joins TRBV27 to TRBJ1-1, with D maybe TRBD1 (5 bases). V was pared by 3 bases and J by 3 bases, with 11 bases between. The length of the CDR3 is 14 residues. In germline, CDR1 is MNHEY, CDR2 SMNVEV (reference sequence). CDR3 region: CASSLGGRDTEAFF. CDR3 bases: TGTGCCAGCAGTTTGGGGGGACGGGACACTGAAGCTTTCTTT.

V usage is TRBV18 and J usage is TRBJ2-2, with 9 bases aligning to TRBD2. Losses at the gene ends were 3 bases for V and 2 bases for J; bases not matched to a gene: 7. Germline-derived CDR1 and CDR2 are KGHSH and LQKENI. The CDR3 is 17 residues long. CDR3 sequence (DNA): TGTGCCAGCTCACCCGCGCTAGCGGGATTAAACACCGGGGAGCTGTTTTTT. Its protein is CASSPALAGLNTGELFF.

This clone came up once. The chain is built from TRBV6-5 and TRBJ1-5; D not certain. CDR3 length: 15 amino acids. Between the trimmed V and J ends, which lost 4 bases and 1 base, there was a span of 11 bases. CDR1 and CDR2 (germline): MNHEY, SVGAGI. This CDR3 reads CASSSPSLSNQPQHF. For the CDR3, the DNA is TGTGCCAGCAGTTCTCCATCTTTGAGCAATCAGCCCCAGCATTTT.

Only a few counts were recorded for this clone. Other DNA variants within this sample encode the same CDR3. The CDR3 DNA reads TGCGCCAGCAGCCAGGGAAACACTGAAGCTTTCTTT. It specifies CASSQGNTEAFF. V and J are TRBV4-1 and TRBJ1-1; no reliable D call. V shed 3 bases and J shed 2 bases, with 4 bases lying between them. The germline V gene has CDR1 MGHRA and CDR2 YSYEKL. This CDR3 comprises 12 residues.

This clone is large. This chain connects TRBV19 to TRBJ2-4; TRBD2 might be the D (7 bases). The CDR3 has 15 residues. CDR1 is LNHDA and CDR2 is SQIVND in the germline V gene (reference sequence). The V and J ends lost 2 bases and 6 bases respectively, with 14 bases between them. The CDR3 loop reads CASSIQSGGLNIQYF. In DNA form, the CDR3 reads TGTGCCAGTAGTATACAATCGGGGGGCCTAAACATTCAGTACTTC. Supplemented by reference TRBV19 and TRBJ2-4, the full variable domain reads DGGITQSPKYLFRKEGQNVTLSCEQNLNHDAMYWYRQDPGQGLRLIYYSQIVNDFQKGDIAEGYSVSREKKESFPLTVTSAQKNPTAFYLCASSIQSGGLNIQYFGAGTRLSVL.

This clone appeared a single time. CDR3 residues: CAWATEYEQYF. The CDR3 nucleotides are TGTGCCTGGGCGACAGAATACGAGCAGTACTTC. This chain connects TRBV30 to TRBJ2-5; D might be TRBD1 (5 bases). The DNA end is a closer match to TRBJ2-7, so the J assignment may be wrong. This CDR3 contains 11 residues. Germline lookup yields CDR1 GTSNPN and CDR2 SVGIG (reference sequence).

This clone appeared a few times. The V and J genes are TRBV19 and TRBJ2-3; tentative D call: TRBD2 (7 bases). The germline V gene encodes CDR1 LNHDA and CDR2 SQIVND (reference sequence). The CDR3 consists of 13 residues. Trimming took 9 bases from V and 8 from J, leaving 18 bases between them. The CDR3 is CASRGLAAFTQYF. DNA of the CDR3: TGTGCCAGCCGGGGGCTAGCGGCGTTTACGCAGTATTTT. Using reference TRBV19 and TRBJ2-3 for the parts outside the CDR3, the full variable domain is DGGITQSPKYLFRKEGQNVTLSCEQNLNHDAMYWYRQDPGQGLRLIYYSQIVNDFQKGDIAEGYSVSREKKESFPLTVTSAQKNPTAFYLCASRGLAAFTQYFGPGTRLTVL.

This chain joins TRBV5-8 and TRBJ1-2; D ambiguous. CDR3 length: 15 amino acids. Germline CDR1 and CDR2: SGHTS and YDEGEE. V dropped 0 bases and J dropped 4 bases, with 13 bases sitting between them. CDR3 nucleotide sequence: TGTGCCAGCAGCTTGGTTGGAGGCCCGGGCTATGGCTACACCTTC. It specifies CASSLVGGPGYGYTF.

This clone was found a few times. This chain joins TRBV9 and TRBJ1-2, with a tentative D call TRBD1 (5 bases). V was pared by 4 bases and J by 4 bases, with 26 bases between. There are 18 residues in the CDR3. CDR1 SGDLS and CDR2 YYNGEE come from the germline V gene. This CDR3 is CASSPRRIPPSQVYGYTF. The CDR3 DNA follows: TGTGCCAGCAGCCCTCGTAGAATCCCCCCCTCACAGGTCTATGGCTACACCTTC.

This clone has a handful of counts. J is TRBJ2-1 and V is TRBV11-2; TRBD2 matches 9 bases. From germline, CDR1 is SGHAT and CDR2 FQNNGV. The CDR3 has 15 residues. V lost 2 bases, J lost 6 bases, and 5 bases stayed unmatched. CDR3 sequence (DNA): TGTGCCAGCAGCTTACTAGCGGGACGGGGCAATGAGCAGTTCTTC. It translates to CASSLLAGRGNEQFF. The full variable domain, with the rest looked up from reference TRBV11-2 and TRBJ2-1, is EAGVAQSPRYKIIEKRQSVAFWCNPISGHATLYWYQQILGQGPKLLIQFQNNGVVDDSQLPKDRFSAERLKGVDSTLKIQPAKLEDSAVYLCASSLLAGRGNEQFFGPGTRLTVL.

This chain joins TRBV5-4 and TRBJ1-1; D uncertain. The CDR3 totals 12 residues. The germline V gene encodes CDR1 SGHNT and CDR2 YYREEE (reference sequence). Trimming pared 4 bases from V and 7 bases from J, leaving 11 bases between. The CDR3 spells CASSTDMYEAFF. The CDR3 nucleotides are TGTGCCAGCAGCACCGACATGTATGAAGCTTTCTTT.

V gene TRBV19 combines with J gene TRBJ1-1; 10 bases are a match to TRBD1. This CDR3 is 15 amino acids long. V was pared by 3 bases and J by 12 bases, with 13 bases of the junction left unmatched. Germline lookup yields CDR1 LNHDA and CDR2 SQIVND (reference sequence). The CDR3 nucleotides read TGTGCCAGTAGTATTAACAGTGAGGGACAGGGGTTTCCTTTCTTT. The encoded protein is CASSINSEGQGFPFF.

The chain joins TRBV27 to TRBJ2-1; 9 nucleotides match TRBD1. CDR1 is MNHEY, CDR2 SMNVEV, per germline (reference sequence). The CDR3 is 14 residues long. The V segment lost 10 bases and the J segment 6 bases; nucleotides outside the gene matches: 10. The CDR3, as DNA: TGTGCCATCAGGGGAGGACAGGGGCCCAATGAGCAGTTCTTC. Its translation is CAIRGGQGPNEQFF.

The chain links TRBV10-3 to TRBJ2-1; 10 bases line up with TRBD2. Germline loops: CDR1 ENHRY, CDR2 SYGVKD. This CDR3 is 13 amino acids long. Trimming cost V 5 bases and J 6 bases; bases outside gene matches: 1. The CDR3 coding sequence is TGTGCCATCAGTCCTAGCGGGAGCAATGAGCAGTTCTTC. Translation gives CAISPSGSNEQFF.

The chain links TRBV29-1 to TRBJ1-3; 9 bases line up with TRBD1. V shed 5 bases and J 4 bases; nucleotides not matched to a gene: 6. The germline V gene has CDR1 SQVTM and CDR2 ANQGSEA. CDR3 length equals 14 residues. The CDR3 nucleotides are TGCAGCGTTTCTGGGACAGGGAGAGGAAACACCATATATTTT. Translation: CSVSGTGRGNTIYF. Supplemented by reference TRBV29-1 and TRBJ1-3, the full variable domain reads SAVISQKPSRDICQRGTSLTIQCQVDSQVTMMFWYRQQPGQSLTLIATANQGSEATYESGFVIDKFPISRPNLTFSTLTVSNMSPEDSSIYLCSVSGTGRGNTIYFGEGSWLTVV.

V usage is TRBV5-1 and J usage is TRBJ2-2; D is ambiguous. Germline loops: CDR1 SGHRS, CDR2 YFSETQ. CDR3 size: 14 residues. V shed 0 bases and J shed 4 bases, with 7 bases lying between them. The CDR3 sequence: CASSLETITGELFF. CDR3 nucleotides: TGCGCCAGCAGCTTGGAGACAATCACCGGGGAGCTGTTTTTT. The variable domain in full, completed from reference TRBV5-1 and TRBJ2-2, reads KAGVTQTPRYLIKTRGQQVTLSCSPISGHRSVSWYQQTPGQGLQFLFEYFSETQRNKGNFPGRFSGRQFSNSRSEMNVSTLELGDSALYLCASSLETITGELFFGEGSRLTVL.

The J gene is TRBJ1-5, the V gene TRBV10-3, with a tentative D call TRBD1 (5 bases). This CDR3 has 14 amino acids. V lost 5 bases and J 3 bases, leaving 11 bases between the germline ends. Germline CDR1 and CDR2: ENHRY and SYGVKD. The CDR3 DNA follows: TGTGCCATCAGTCCAGACAGCAACAATCAGCCCCAGCATTTT. Residues: CAISPDSNNQPQHF.

The rearrangement uses TRBV30 and TRBJ1-5, with 9 bases aligning to TRBD1. Germline CDR1 and CDR2: GTSNPN and SVGIG (reference sequence). Unmatched junction bases numbered 6, after V lost 4 bases and J lost 5 bases. This CDR3 is 14 amino acids long. CDR3 sequence: CAWTGTGSHQPQHF. CDR3 bases: TGTGCCTGGACCGGGACAGGGAGTCATCAGCCCCAGCATTTT.

This clone was detected only once. V is TRBV7-9 and J is TRBJ2-7; perhaps D is TRBD1 or TRBD2 (5 bases each). The CDR3 contains 14 residues. Germline CDR1 and CDR2: SEHNR and FQNEAQ (reference sequence). V dropped 5 bases and J dropped 4 bases, with 15 bases sitting between them. CDR3 sequence reads: CASSLSGSGYEQYF. CDR3 in DNA: TGTGCCAGCAGCCTCTCAGGGAGTGGGTACGAGCAGTACTTC.

The chain links TRBV7-9 to TRBJ2-2; TRBD2 matches 10 bases. After removal of 3 bases from V and 2 bases from J, the junction contained 6 bases not matched to a gene. Germline V gives CDR1 SEHNR, CDR2 FQNEAQ (reference sequence). The CDR3 is 17 residues long. The CDR3, as DNA: TGTGCCAGCAGCTTCCCAGCGGGAGGGACTAACACCGGGGAGCTGTTTTTT. Its translation: CASSFPAGGTNTGELFF. The variable domain in full, completed from reference TRBV7-9 and TRBJ2-2, reads DTGVSQNPRHKITKRGQNVTFRCDPISEHNRLYWYRQTLGQGPEFLTYFQNEAQLEKSRLLSDRFSAERPKGSFSTLEIQRTEQGDSAMYLCASSFPAGGTNTGELFFGEGSRLTVL.

The chain links TRBV7-9 to TRBJ2-7; TRBD2 might be the D (5 bases). V was shortened by 5 bases and J by 4 bases, with 12 bases between the two germline ends. CDR3 size: 13 residues. From germline, CDR1 is SEHNR and CDR2 FQNEAQ (reference sequence). This CDR3 reads CASSPPLAYEQYF. In DNA form, the CDR3 reads TGTGCCAGCAGCCCCCCGCTAGCTTACGAGCAGTACTTC.

A few counts support this clone. The V call is TRBV5-5, the J call TRBJ2-1; 10 bases fit TRBD2. Germline-derived CDR1 and CDR2 are SGHKS and YYEKEE (reference sequence). This CDR3 has 16 residues. Losses at the gene ends were 4 bases for V and 3 bases for J; bases not matched to a gene: 7. The CDR3 DNA sequence: TGTGCCAGCAGCGGAGGACTAGCGGAGATCTACAATGAGCAGTTCTTC. Its translation is CASSGGLAEIYNEQFF.

J is TRBJ2-1 and V is TRBV18; D possibly corresponds to TRBD1 (6 bases). The length of the CDR3 is 15 residues. Germline V gene data show CDR1 as KGHSH and CDR2 as LQKENI. Trimming took off 2 bases at V and 7 bases at J, with 15 bases between the two ends. The CDR3 nucleotides are TGTGCCAGCTCACCATACAGGGTACAAAGGAATGAGCAGTTCTTC. It translates to CASSPYRVQRNEQFF. The whole variable domain, remainder taken from reference TRBV18 and TRBJ2-1, is NAGVMQNPRHLVRRRGQEARLRCSPMKGHSHVYWYRQLPEEGLKFMVYLQKENIIDESGMPKERFSAEFPKEGPSILRIQQVVRGDSAAYFCASSPYRVQRNEQFFGPGTRLTVL.

This chain links TRBV11-2 with TRBJ1-1; D is possibly TRBD1 (5 bases). Germline CDR1 reads SGHAT; CDR2 reads FQNNGV. With 1 base removed from V and 3 bases from J, the gap between germline ends came to 9 bases. The CDR3 has 14 residues. The CDR3 here is CASSLAGGDTEAFF. CDR3 DNA: TGTGCCAGCAGCTTAGCCGGGGGAGACACTGAAGCTTTCTTT. The variable domain in full, with the rest retrieved from reference TRBV11-2 and TRBJ1-1, is EAGVAQSPRYKIIEKRQSVAFWCNPISGHATLYWYQQILGQGPKLLIQFQNNGVVDDSQLPKDRFSAERLKGVDSTLKIQPAKLEDSAVYLCASSLAGGDTEAFFGQGTRLTVV.

The CDR3 DNA reads TGTGCCAGCAGCTTTCGCCAAAACTACGAGCAGTACTTC. Its translation is CASSFRQNYEQYF. The chain uses TRBV5-6 and TRBJ2-7; D is unclear. The ends were cut back, 2 bases at V and 3 bases at J, with 9 bases in the middle. Germline lookup yields CDR1 SGHDT and CDR2 YYEEEE. The CDR3 runs to 13 residues.

This clone was observed a few times. This rearrangement joins TRBV5-1 to TRBJ2-1; D ambiguous. The CDR3 contains 14 residues. CDR1 is SGHRS and CDR2 is YFSETQ in the germline V gene. Trimming cost V 0 bases and J 4 bases, with 8 bases left between them. The CDR3 nucleotides are TGCGCCAGCAGCTTGGCCGGGCAGTACAATGAGCAGTTCTTC. Its protein product is CASSLAGQYNEQFF.

This chain uses TRBV27 with TRBJ2-1; 10 nucleotides match TRBD1. Germline CDR1 MNHEY, CDR2 SMNVEV (reference sequence). V was pared by 5 bases and J by 5 bases, with 12 bases of the junction left unmatched. CDR3 length: 17 amino acids. CDR3 DNA sequence: TGTGCCAGCAGTCCCTCCGGGGGACAGGGGAATAACAATGAGCAGTTCTTC. Its protein product is CASSPSGGQGNNNEQFF.